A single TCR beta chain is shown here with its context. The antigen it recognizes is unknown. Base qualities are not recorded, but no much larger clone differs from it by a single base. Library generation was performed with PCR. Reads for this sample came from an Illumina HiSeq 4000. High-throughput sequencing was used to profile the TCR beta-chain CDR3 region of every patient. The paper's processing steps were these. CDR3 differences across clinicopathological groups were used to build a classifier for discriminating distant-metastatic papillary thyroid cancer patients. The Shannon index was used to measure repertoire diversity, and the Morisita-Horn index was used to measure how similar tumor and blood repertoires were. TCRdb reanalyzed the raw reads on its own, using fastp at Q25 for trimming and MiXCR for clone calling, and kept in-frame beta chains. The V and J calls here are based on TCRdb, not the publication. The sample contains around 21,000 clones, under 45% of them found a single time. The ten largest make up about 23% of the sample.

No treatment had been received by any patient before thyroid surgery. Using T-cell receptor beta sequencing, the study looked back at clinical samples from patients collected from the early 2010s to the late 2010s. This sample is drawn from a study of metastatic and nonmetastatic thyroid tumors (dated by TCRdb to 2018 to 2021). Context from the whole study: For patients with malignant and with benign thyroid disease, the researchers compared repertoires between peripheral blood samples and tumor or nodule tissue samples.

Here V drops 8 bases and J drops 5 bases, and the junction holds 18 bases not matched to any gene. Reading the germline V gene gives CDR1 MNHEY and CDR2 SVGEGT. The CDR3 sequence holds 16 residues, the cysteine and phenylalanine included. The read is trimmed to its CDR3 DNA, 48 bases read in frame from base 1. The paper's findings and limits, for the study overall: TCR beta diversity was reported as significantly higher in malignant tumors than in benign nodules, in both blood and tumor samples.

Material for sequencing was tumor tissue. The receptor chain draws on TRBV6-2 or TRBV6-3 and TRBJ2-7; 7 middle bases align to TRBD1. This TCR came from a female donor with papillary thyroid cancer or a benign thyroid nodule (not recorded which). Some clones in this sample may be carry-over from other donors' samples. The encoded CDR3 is CASRDSLETTGDEQYF. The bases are TGTGCCAGCCGGGACAGCCTGGAGACTACGGGCGACGAGCAGTACTTC.